A single sample is the source of the 8 T cell receptor beta chains below, sequenced in a study of blood T cell repertoires in COVID-19. Only in-frame clones appear in the TCRdb table, and some are missing; sequencing was by immunoSEQ multiplex PCR. The sample has 97,000 or so clones, 70% to 90% seen once. Sequencing was done on a sample of peripheral blood. All receptors come from a man in his forties or fifties with active COVID-19.

The chain combines TRBV12-2 with TRBJ2-3; the table names TRBD1, a call not compared with the DNA. TRBV12-2 is tagged as a pseudogene. The CDR3 runs to 17 residues. The CDR3 here is CASRLALGVPFTDTQYF. As DNA, the CDR3 is TGTGCAAGTCGCTTAGCGCTAGGGGTGCCGTTCACAGATACGCAGTATTTT.

The V gene is TRBV6-5, the J gene TRBJ2-7; 9 bases align to TRBD1. Trimming cost V 6 bases and J 3 bases; bases outside gene matches: 6. Looked up from germline, CDR1 is MNHEY and CDR2 is SVGAGI. The CDR3 totals 14 residues. The DNA of the CDR3 is TGTGCCAGCAGGACAGGGGGGACACGCTACGAGCAGTACTTC. Amino acid sequence: CASRTGGTRYEQYF.

This chain uses TRBV23-1 with TRBJ1-1, with 7 bases aligning to TRBD1. TRBV23-1 is designated an ORF whose function remains uncertain. This CDR3 spans 20 amino acids. J was trimmed by 0 bases and V by 0 bases; bases with no gene match: 16. This CDR3 is CASSQSTPATGHRVNTEAFF. The CDR3 DNA reads TGCGCCAGCAGTCAATCGACGCCCGCGACAGGGCATAGGGTGAACACTGAAGCTTTCTTT.

The chain employs TRBV7-2 and TRBJ1-4; D gene uncertain. Germline values: CDR1 SGHTA, CDR2 FQGNSA. This CDR3 region has 13 residues. Trimming took 5 bases from V and 4 from J, leaving 8 bases between them. The CDR3 nucleotides are TGTGCCAGCAGCCCCAGTCTTAATGAAAAACTGTTTTTT. Translated: CASSPSLNEKLFF.

V and J are TRBV3-1 (or the pseudogene TRBV3-2) and TRBJ2-2; the D is unclear. With 4 bases removed from V and 3 bases from J, the gap between germline ends came to 12 bases. The germline V gene has CDR1 LGHDT and CDR2 YNNKEL (reference sequence). CDR3 size: 15 residues. The CDR3 reads CASSPRQDHTGELFF. As DNA, the CDR3 is TGTGCCAGCAGCCCCCGACAAGATCACACCGGGGAGCTGTTTTTT.

This clone was picked up a small number of times. The chain links TRBV7-6 to TRBJ1-4; TRBD1 might be the D (6 bases). CDR3 size: 17 residues. Germline V CDR1 and CDR2: SGHVS, FNYEAQ. The ends were cut back, 5 bases at V and 6 bases at J, with 22 bases in the middle. The CDR3: CASSDTGFGLGDEKLFF. The CDR3 bases are TGTGCCAGCAGCGATACAGGGTTTGGCCTTGGGGATGAAAAACTGTTTTTT.

The rearrangement uses TRBV19 and TRBJ2-3; the match to TRBD1 covers 8 bases. With V trimmed by 6 bases and J by 6 bases, 17 bases remained unmatched. The germline gives CDR1 LNHDA, CDR2 SQIVND (reference sequence). This CDR3 comprises 17 residues. CDR3 coding DNA: TGTGCCAGTAGCCGAGACAGGGGATTAATAGTCTTGGATACGCAGTATTTT. This codes for CASSRDRGLIVLDTQYF.

The chain carries TRBV6-5 and TRBJ2-7, with D perhaps TRBD2 (5 bases). The CDR3 is 12 amino acids. Germline assignment: CDR1 MNHEY and CDR2 SVGAGI. Trimming left V 5 bases short and J 6 bases short, with 11 bases between. The CDR3 DNA reads TGTGCCAGCAGTCCCGGGGTGGGCGAGCAGTACTTC. Translated, it gives CASSPGVGEQYF.